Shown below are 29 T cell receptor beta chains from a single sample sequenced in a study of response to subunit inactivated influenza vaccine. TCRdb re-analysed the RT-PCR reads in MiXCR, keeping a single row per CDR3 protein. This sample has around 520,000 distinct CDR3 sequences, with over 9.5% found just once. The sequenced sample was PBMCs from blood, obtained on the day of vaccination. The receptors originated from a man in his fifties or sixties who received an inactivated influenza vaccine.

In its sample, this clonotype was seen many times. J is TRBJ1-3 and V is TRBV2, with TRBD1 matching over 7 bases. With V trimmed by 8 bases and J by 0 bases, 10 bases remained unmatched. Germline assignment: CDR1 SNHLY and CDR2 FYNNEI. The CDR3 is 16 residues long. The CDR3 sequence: CASGDSPIYSGNTIYF. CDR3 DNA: TGTGCCAGCGGGGACAGCCCGATCTACTCTGGAAACACCATATATTTT.

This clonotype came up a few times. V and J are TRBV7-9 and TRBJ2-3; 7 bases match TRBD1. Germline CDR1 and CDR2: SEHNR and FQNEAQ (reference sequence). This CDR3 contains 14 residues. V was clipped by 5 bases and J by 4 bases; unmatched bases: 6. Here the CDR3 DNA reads TGTGCCAGCAGCCCGACAGGGTTCGCAGATACGCAGTATTTT. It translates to CASSPTGFADTQYF.

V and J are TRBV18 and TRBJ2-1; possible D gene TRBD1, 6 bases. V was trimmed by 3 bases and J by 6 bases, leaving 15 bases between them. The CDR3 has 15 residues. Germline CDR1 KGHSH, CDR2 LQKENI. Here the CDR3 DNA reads TGTGCCAGCTCACCGCCGGGACACCGGGGCAATGAGCAGTTCTTC. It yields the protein CASSPPGHRGNEQFF. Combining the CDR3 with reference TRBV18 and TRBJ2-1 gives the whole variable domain NAGVMQNPRHLVRRRGQEARLRCSPMKGHSHVYWYRQLPEEGLKFMVYLQKENIIDESGMPKERFSAEFPKEGPSILRIQQVVRGDSAAYFCASSPPGHRGNEQFFGPGTRLTVL.

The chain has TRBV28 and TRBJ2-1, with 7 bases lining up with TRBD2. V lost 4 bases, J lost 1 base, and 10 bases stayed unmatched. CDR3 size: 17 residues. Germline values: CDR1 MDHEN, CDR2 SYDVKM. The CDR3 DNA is TGTGCCAGCAGTTCCCCCTTGTGGGGGGGGTCCTACAATGAGCAGTTCTTC. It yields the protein CASSSPLWGGSYNEQFF.

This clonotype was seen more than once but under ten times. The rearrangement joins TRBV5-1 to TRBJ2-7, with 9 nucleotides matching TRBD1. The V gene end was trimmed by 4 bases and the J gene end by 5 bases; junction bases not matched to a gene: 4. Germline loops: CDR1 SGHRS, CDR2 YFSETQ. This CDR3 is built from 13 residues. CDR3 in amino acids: CASSIGTGHEQYF. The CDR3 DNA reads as TGCGCCAGCAGCATAGGGACAGGGCACGAGCAGTACTTC.

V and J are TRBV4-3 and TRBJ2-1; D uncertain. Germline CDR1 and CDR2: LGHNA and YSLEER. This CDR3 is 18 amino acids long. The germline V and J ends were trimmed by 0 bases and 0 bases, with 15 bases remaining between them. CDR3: CASSQDITSSISYNEQFF. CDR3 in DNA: TGCGCCAGCAGCCAAGATATAACGTCCTCCATCTCCTACAATGAGCAGTTCTTC.

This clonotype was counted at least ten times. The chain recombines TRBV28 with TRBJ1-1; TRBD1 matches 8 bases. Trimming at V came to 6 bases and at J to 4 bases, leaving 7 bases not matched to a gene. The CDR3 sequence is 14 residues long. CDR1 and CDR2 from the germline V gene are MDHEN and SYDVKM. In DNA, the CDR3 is TGTGCCAGCAGCGATAGGACAGGGCGCACTGAAGCTTTCTTT. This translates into CASSDRTGRTEAFF.

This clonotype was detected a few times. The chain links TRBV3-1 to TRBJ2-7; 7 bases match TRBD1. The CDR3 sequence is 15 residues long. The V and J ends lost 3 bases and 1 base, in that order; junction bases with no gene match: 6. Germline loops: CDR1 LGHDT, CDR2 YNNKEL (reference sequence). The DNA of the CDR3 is TGTGCCAGCAGCCACTCGACAGGGAAATCCTACGAGCAGTACTTC. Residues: CASSHSTGKSYEQYF.

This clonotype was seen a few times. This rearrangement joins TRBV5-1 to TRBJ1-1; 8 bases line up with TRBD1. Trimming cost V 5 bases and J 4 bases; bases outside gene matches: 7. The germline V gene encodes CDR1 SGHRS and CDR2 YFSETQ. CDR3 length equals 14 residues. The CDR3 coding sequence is TGCGCCAGCAGGGTGGACAGGGTGGTCACTGAAGCTTTCTTT. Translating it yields CASRVDRVVTEAFF.

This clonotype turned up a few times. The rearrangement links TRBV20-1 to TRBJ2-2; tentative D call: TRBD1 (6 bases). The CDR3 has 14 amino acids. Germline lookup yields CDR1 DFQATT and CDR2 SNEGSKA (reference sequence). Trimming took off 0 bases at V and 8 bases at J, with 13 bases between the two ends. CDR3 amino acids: CSAREIRGIGELFF. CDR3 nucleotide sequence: TGCAGTGCTAGAGAAATCAGGGGAATTGGGGAGCTGTTTTTT.

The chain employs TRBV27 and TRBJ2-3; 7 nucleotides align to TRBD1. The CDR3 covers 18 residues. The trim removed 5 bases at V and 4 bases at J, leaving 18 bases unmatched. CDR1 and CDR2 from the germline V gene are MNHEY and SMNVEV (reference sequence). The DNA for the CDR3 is TGTGCCAGCAGTCCCCAACCCGTAGGGGGCCTCTCCCCAGATACGCAGTATTTT. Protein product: CASSPQPVGGLSPDTQYF.

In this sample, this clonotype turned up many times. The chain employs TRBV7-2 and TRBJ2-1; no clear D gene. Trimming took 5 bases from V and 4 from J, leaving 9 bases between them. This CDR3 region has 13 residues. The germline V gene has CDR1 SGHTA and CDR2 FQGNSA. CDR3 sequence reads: CASSPSFYNEQFF. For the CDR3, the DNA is TGTGCCAGCAGCCCTTCCTTTTACAATGAGCAGTTCTTC.

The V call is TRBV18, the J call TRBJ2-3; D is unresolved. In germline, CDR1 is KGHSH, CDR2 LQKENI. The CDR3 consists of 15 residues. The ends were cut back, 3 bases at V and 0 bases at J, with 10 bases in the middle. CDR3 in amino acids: CASSPSLASTDTQYF. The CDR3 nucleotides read TGTGCCAGCTCACCCTCCCTGGCTAGCACAGATACGCAGTATTTT.

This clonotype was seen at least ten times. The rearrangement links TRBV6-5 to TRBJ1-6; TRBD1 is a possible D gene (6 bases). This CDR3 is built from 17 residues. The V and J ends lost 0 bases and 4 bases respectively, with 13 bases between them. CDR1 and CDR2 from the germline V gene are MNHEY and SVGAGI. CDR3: CASSYSISGTYNSPLHF. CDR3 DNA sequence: TGTGCCAGCAGTTACTCGATTTCCGGGACATATAATTCACCCCTCCACTTT.

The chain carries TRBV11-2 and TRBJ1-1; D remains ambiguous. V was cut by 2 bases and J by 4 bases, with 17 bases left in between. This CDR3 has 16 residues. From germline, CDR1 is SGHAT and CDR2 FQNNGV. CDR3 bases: TGTGCCAGCAGCTTATCTTACACCCTCGGTGCCACTGAAGCTTTCTTT. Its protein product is CASSLSYTLGATEAFF.

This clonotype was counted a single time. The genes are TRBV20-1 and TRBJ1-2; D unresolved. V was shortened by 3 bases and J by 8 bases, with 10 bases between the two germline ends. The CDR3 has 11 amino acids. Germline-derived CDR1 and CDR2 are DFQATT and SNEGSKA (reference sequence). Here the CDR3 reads CSARESVGYTF. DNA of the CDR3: TGCAGTGCTAGGGAGAGTGTAGGCTACACCTTC.

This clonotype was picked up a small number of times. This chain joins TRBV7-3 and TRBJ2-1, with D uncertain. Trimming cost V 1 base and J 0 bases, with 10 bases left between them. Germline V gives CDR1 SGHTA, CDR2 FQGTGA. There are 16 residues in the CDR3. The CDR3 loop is CASSLMGSTSYNEQFF. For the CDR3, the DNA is TGTGCCAGCAGCTTAATGGGTAGCACCTCCTACAATGAGCAGTTCTTC.

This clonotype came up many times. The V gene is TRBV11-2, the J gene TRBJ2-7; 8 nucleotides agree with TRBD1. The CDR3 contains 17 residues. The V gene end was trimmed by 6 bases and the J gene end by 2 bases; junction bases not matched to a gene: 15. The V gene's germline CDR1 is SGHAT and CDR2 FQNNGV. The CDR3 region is CASSYNSGQGYTYEQYF. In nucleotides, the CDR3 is TGTGCCAGCAGTTACAATTCAGGACAGGGCTACACCTACGAGCAGTACTTC.

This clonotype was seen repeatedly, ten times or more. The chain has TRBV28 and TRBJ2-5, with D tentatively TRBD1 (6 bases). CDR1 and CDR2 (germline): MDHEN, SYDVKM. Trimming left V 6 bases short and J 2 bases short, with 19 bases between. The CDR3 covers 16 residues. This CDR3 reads CASSPAGAASQETQYF. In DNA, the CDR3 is TGTGCCAGCAGCCCGGCAGGGGCTGCCTCTCAAGAGACCCAGTACTTC.

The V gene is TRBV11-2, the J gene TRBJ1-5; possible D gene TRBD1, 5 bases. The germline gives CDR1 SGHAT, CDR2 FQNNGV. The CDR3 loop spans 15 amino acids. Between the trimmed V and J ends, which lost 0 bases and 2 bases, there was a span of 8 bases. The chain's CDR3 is CASSLEGVRNQPQHF. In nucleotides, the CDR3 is TGTGCCAGCAGCTTAGAGGGGGTACGCAATCAGCCCCAGCATTTT. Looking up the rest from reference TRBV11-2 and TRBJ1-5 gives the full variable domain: EAGVAQSPRYKIIEKRQSVAFWCNPISGHATLYWYQQILGQGPKLLIQFQNNGVVDDSQLPKDRFSAERLKGVDSTLKIQPAKLEDSAVYLCASSLEGVRNQPQHFGDGTRLSIL.

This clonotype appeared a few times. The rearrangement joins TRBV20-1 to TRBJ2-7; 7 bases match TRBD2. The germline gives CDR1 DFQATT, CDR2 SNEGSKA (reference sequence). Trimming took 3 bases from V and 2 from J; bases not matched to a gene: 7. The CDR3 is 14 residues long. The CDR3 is CSASPSSGAYEQYF. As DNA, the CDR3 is TGCAGTGCTAGCCCCTCCAGCGGGGCCTACGAGCAGTACTTC.

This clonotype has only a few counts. The DNA for the CDR3 is TGTGCCAGCAGCAGCAATAAGTGGGAGGGGGGTCCAGATACGCAGTATTTT. Residues: CASSSNKWEGGPDTQYF. The rearrangement joins TRBV3-1 to TRBJ2-3, with D possibly TRBD2 on 7 matching bases. Germline CDR1 is LGHDT and CDR2 is YNNKEL (reference sequence). Trimming left V 5 bases short and J 4 bases short, with 22 bases between. The CDR3 is 17 residues long.

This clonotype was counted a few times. CDR3 DNA sequence: TGTGCCAGCACCTGGGGCGGGTCCTACGAGCAGTACTTC. Translated, it gives CASTWGGSYEQYF. The V gene is TRBV28, the J gene TRBJ2-7; D might be TRBD1 or TRBD2, each matching 5 bases. V was cut by 7 bases and J by 1 base, with 11 bases left in between. The CDR3 is made up of 13 amino acids. CDR1 and CDR2 (germline): MDHEN, SYDVKM. The entire variable domain, with the rest obtained from reference TRBV28 and TRBJ2-7, is as follows: DVKVTQSSRYLVKRTGEKVFLECVQDMDHENMFWYRQDPGLGLRLIYFSYDVKMKEKGDIPEGYSVSREKKERFSLILESASTNQTSMYLCASTWGGSYEQYFGPGTRLTVT.

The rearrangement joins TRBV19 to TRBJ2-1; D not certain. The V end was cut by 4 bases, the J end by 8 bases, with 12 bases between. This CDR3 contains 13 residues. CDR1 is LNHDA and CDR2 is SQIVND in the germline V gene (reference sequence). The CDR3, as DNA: TGTGCCAGTAGTAATCGAAGGGTCGATGAGCAGTTCTTC. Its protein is CASSNRRVDEQFF. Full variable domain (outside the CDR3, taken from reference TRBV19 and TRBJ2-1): DGGITQSPKYLFRKEGQNVTLSCEQNLNHDAMYWYRQDPGQGLRLIYYSQIVNDFQKGDIAEGYSVSREKKESFPLTVTSAQKNPTAFYLCASSNRRVDEQFFGPGTRLTVL.

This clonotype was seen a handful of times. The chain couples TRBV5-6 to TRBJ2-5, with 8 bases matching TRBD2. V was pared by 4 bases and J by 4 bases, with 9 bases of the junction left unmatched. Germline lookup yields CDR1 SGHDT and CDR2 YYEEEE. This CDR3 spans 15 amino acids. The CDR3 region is CASSAPGLDAETQYF. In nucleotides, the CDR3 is TGTGCCAGCAGCGCCCCGGGACTAGATGCAGAGACCCAGTACTTC. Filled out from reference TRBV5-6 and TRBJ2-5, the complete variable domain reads DAGVTQSPTHLIKTRGQQVTLRCSPKSGHDTVSWYQQALGQGPQFIFQYYEEEERQRGNFPDRFSGHQFPNYSSELNVNALLLGDSALYLCASSAPGLDAETQYFGPGTRLLVL.

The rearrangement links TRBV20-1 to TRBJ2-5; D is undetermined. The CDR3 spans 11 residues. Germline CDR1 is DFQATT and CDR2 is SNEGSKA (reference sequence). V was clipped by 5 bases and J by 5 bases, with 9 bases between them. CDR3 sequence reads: CSAQIGETQYF. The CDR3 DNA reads TGCAGTGCTCAGATTGGGGAGACCCAGTACTTC.

The CDR3 DNA follows: TGTGCCAGCAGTTTCCCGCAGCGGGATGGCACAGATACGCAGTATTTT. Encoded protein: CASSFPQRDGTDTQYF. The chain is built from TRBV7-2 and TRBJ2-3; 7 bases fit TRBD2. J lost 1 base, V lost 6 bases, and 10 bases had no gene match. The CDR3 length is 16 residues. Germline lookup yields CDR1 SGHTA and CDR2 FQGNSA.

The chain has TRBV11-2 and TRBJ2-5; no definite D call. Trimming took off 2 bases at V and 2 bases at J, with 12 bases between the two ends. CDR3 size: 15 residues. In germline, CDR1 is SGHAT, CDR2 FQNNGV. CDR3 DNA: TGTGCCAGCAGCTTACAAGGGTCCTGGCAAGAGACCCAGTACTTC. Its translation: CASSLQGSWQETQYF.

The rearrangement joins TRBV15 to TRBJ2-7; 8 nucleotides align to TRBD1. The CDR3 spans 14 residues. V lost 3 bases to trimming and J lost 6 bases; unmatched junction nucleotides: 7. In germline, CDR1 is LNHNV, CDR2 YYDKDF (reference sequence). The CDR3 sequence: CATSSWTDRAEQYF. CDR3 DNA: TGTGCCACCAGCAGTTGGACGGACAGGGCCGAGCAGTACTTC. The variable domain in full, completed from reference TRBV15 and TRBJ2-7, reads DAMVIQNPRYQVTQFGKPVTLSCSQTLNHNVMYWYQQKSSQAPKLLFHYYDKDFNNEADTPDNFQSRRPNTSFCFLDIRSPGLGDTAMYLCATSSWTDRAEQYFGPGTRLTVT.